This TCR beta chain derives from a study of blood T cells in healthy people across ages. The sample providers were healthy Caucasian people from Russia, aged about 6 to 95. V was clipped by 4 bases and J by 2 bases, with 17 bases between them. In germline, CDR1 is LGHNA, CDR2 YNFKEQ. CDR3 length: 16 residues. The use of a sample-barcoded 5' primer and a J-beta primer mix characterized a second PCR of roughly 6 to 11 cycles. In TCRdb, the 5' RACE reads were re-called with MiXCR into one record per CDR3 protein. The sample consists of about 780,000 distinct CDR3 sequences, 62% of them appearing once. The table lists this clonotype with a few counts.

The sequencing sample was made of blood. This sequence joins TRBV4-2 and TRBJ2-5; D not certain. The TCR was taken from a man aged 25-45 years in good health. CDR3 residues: CASSPALLSRQETQYF. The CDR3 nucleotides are TGTGCCAGCAGCCCCGCCCTGTTGTCTAGGCAAGAGACCCAGTACTTC.